Following are 9 T cell receptor beta chains from one sample sequenced in a study of T cell repertoires in cytomegalovirus infection. These receptors have no identified antigens. TCRdb analysed the reads with MiXCR anew, one entry per CDR3 protein. This sample carries a few hundred thousand distinct CDR3 sequences, approximately 42% of them seen once, and the ten largest clones take around 45%. The sequences come from cultured PBMCs, collected from culture after CMV antigen stimulation. Receptors originate from a human donor in good health (CMV status not recorded). Some clones in this sample may be carry-over from other donors' samples.

The J gene is TRBJ2-2, the V gene TRBV4-2; D is ambiguous. Trimming took off 2 bases at V and 5 bases at J, with 9 bases between the two ends. Germline V gene sequence: CDR1 LGHNA, CDR2 YNFKEQ. The CDR3 covers 14 residues. Here the CDR3 reads CASSQPTYTGELFF. Written as DNA, the CDR3 is TGTGCCAGCAGCCAACCAACTTATACCGGGGAGCTGTTTTTT.

The CDR3 loop reads CASRTYSGTSGVSYEQYF. The CDR3 DNA reads as TGTGCCAGCAGAACATACTCCGGGACTAGCGGGGTTAGTTACGAGCAGTACTTC. The chain carries TRBV28 and TRBJ2-7; TRBD2 matches 13 bases. V dropped 6 bases and J dropped 4; count of bases not matched to a gene: 15. Germline loops: CDR1 MDHEN, CDR2 SYDVKM. The CDR3 covers 18 residues.

The chain combines TRBV12-3 or TRBV12-4 with TRBJ2-3, with D tentatively TRBD1 or TRBD2 (6 bases each). The CDR3 spans 16 residues. Trimming removed 4 bases from V and 2 bases from J, with 16 bases in between. The CDR3 spells CASSSAQGRDTDTQYF. For the CDR3, the DNA is TGTGCCAGCAGTTCCGCGCAGGGGCGGGACACAGATACGCAGTATTTT.

The chain uses TRBV7-8 and TRBJ2-3; D remains ambiguous. The ends were cut back, 2 bases at V and 4 bases at J, with 7 bases in the middle. The CDR3 loop spans 13 amino acids. Germline loops: CDR1 SGHVS, CDR2 FQNEAQ. CDR3 bases: TGTGCCAGCAGCTTAATGGGTCCAGATACGCAGTATTTT. This encodes CASSLMGPDTQYF.

The chain recombines TRBV10-3 with TRBJ2-5, with D possibly matching TRBD2 (6 bases). The CDR3 covers 14 residues. The germline CDR1 and CDR2 sequences are ENHRY and SYGVKD. V was trimmed by 8 bases and J by 3 bases, leaving 16 bases between them. CDR3 amino acids: CAIGQVTGEETQYF. The CDR3 DNA sequence: TGTGCCATCGGCCAGGTCACGGGAGAAGAGACCCAGTACTTC.

The V and J genes are TRBV19 and TRBJ2-1, with a weak D call TRBD2 (5 bases). Trimming took off 6 bases at V and 3 bases at J, with 30 bases between the two ends. CDR1 LNHDA and CDR2 SQIVND come from the germline V gene (reference sequence). The CDR3 has 20 amino acids. The CDR3 loop is CASSKRLLVILPAVYNEQFF. CDR3 in DNA: TGTGCCAGTAGCAAACGGTTACTAGTAATTTTGCCCGCGGTCTACAATGAGCAGTTCTTC.

The chain couples TRBV7-6 to TRBJ2-7; D is perhaps TRBD2 (6 bases). This CDR3 has 15 residues. The V end was cut by 5 bases, the J end by 3 bases, with 17 bases between. Germline CDR1 and CDR2: SGHVS and FNYEAQ. The CDR3: CASSKRLGSIYEQYF. CDR3 sequence (DNA): TGTGCCAGCAGCAAGCGACTAGGGAGTATCTACGAGCAGTACTTC.

There are a few counts of this clonotype. The genes are TRBV6-2 or TRBV6-3 and TRBJ2-3; D remains ambiguous. The CDR3 is made up of 14 amino acids. V was cut by 4 bases and J by 2 bases, with 10 bases left in between. CDR1 and CDR2 from the germline V gene are MNHEY and SVGEGT. The DNA for the CDR3 is TGTGCCAGCAGTTTTGGGCGGAACACAGATACGCAGTATTTT. This codes for CASSFGRNTDTQYF.

The chain recombines TRBV29-1 with TRBJ2-5; 11 nucleotides match TRBD1. The germline V gene has CDR1 SQVTM and CDR2 ANQGSEA. V lost 6 bases, J lost 4 bases, and 10 bases stayed unmatched. This CDR3 spans 15 amino acids. The CDR3 reads CSVVPGQGGTETQYF. CDR3 coding DNA: TGCAGCGTAGTACCGGGACAGGGGGGAACAGAGACCCAGTACTTC.